This record looks at one T cell receptor (beta chain) sequence and its context. Libraries were prepared by immunoSEQ multiplex PCR; TCRdb keeps only in-frame clonotypes and omits some of them. Of some 110,000 clones in the sample, about 94% are singletons; the top ten hold about 1.5%. The source of the sample is a study of T cell changes during pregnancy in multiple sclerosis. The sample in question was peripheral blood, obtained in the third trimester of pregnancy. This TCR was sampled from a female donor with multiple sclerosis, enrolled in a pregnancy study.

The CDR3: CASSDNSGRSETQYF. The CDR3 DNA reads TGTGCCAGCAGTGATAATAGCGGGAGATCAGAGACCCAGTACTTC. The chain is built from TRBV6-1 and TRBJ2-5, with 9 bases that match TRBD2. The length of the CDR3 is 15 residues. J lost 4 bases, V lost 3 bases, and 6 bases had no gene match. CDR1 is MNHNS, CDR2 SASEGT, per germline.